These 18 T cell receptor beta chains originate from one sample sequenced in a study of tumor-infiltrating lymphocytes in oesophageal squamous cell carcinoma. MiXCR, run by TCRdb on the PCR reads, gives a single entry per CDR3 protein. The table shows more than 15,000 distinct CDR3 sequences, with about 42% occurring only once. The sequencing sample was made of normal esophageal tissue next to the tumor. Receptors originate from a female donor with esophageal squamous cell carcinoma.

In this sample, this clonotype turned up once. The V gene is TRBV9, the J gene TRBJ2-4, with 7 bases identical to TRBD1. The CDR3 loop spans 14 amino acids. V shed 3 bases, J shed 6 bases, and the junction held 6 bases outside the gene matches. The V gene's germline CDR1 is SGDLS and CDR2 YYNGEE. The CDR3 region is CASSASGGGNIQYF. DNA for the CDR3: TGTGCCAGCAGCGCGTCAGGGGGTGGAAACATTCAGTACTTC.

J is TRBJ2-4 and V is TRBV7-3; 16 bases are a match to TRBD2. Trimming removed 5 bases from V and 10 bases from J; junction bases left unmatched: 8. Germline CDR1 SGHTA, CDR2 FQGTGA. This CDR3 contains 16 residues. CDR3 in DNA: TGTGCCAGCAGCCTCGGGACTAGCGGGGGGGCAGGGATTCAGTACTTC. Amino acid sequence: CASSLGTSGGAGIQYF.

This clonotype was detected a few times. The chain combines TRBV12-3 or TRBV12-4 with TRBJ2-3, with D tentatively TRBD2 (6 bases). The V end was cut by 6 bases, the J end by 7 bases, with 20 bases between. This CDR3 is built from 15 residues. The CDR3 nucleotides read TGTGCCAGCAGGGGCTCGGGAGTTTCTCGAAATACGCAGTATTTT. Amino acids: CASRGSGVSRNTQYF.

This clonotype was detected a few times. V and J are TRBV2 and TRBJ2-7, with 8 bases fitting TRBD1. The CDR3 contains 14 residues. CDR1 and CDR2 (germline): SNHLY, FYNNEI. The V gene end was trimmed by 5 bases and the J gene end by 2 bases; junction bases not matched to a gene: 5. The CDR3 DNA reads as TGTGCCAGCAGTAGGGCAGGGGGCACCTACGAGCAGTACTTC. Residues: CASSRAGGTYEQYF.

On this clonotype itself: The CDR3 does not end in the conserved phenylalanine or tryptophan, so this is likely a read error. The DNA is omitted, as the CDR3 cannot be located on it reliably, and the CDR3 follows TCRdb's listing. The rearrangement links TRBV7-4 to TRBJ2-6; TRBD1 reflects the table's D call only, with no check against the DNA. The CDR3 comprises 16 residues, both ends counted. Germline CDR1 reads SGHVT; CDR2 reads SQSDAQ. The CDR3 is CASSAGSGAIRPFFGA.

In this sample, this clonotype turned up a few times. The chain employs TRBV7-6 and TRBJ2-3; TRBD2 agrees at 12 bases. CDR3 length: 19 residues. The V segment lost 4 bases and the J segment 5 bases; nucleotides outside the gene matches: 16. CDR1 and CDR2 from the germline V gene are SGHVS and FNYEAQ. This CDR3 is CASSSRRLAGAPGVDTQYF. Here the CDR3 DNA reads TGTGCCAGCAGCTCCCGAAGACTAGCGGGAGCCCCAGGGGTAGATACGCAGTATTTT. Looking up the rest from reference TRBV7-6 and TRBJ2-3 gives the full variable domain: GAGVSQSPRYKVTKRGQDVALRCDPISGHVSLYWYRQALGQGPEFLTYFNYEAQQDKSGLPNDRFSAERPEGSISTLTIQRTEQRDSAMYRCASSSRRLAGAPGVDTQYFGPGTRLTVL.

This clonotype is classed as medium-sized (0.01 to 0.1%). The rearrangement uses TRBV6-1 and TRBJ2-3; TRBD2 agrees at 10 bases. Germline V gives CDR1 MNHNS, CDR2 SASEGT. Germline trimming cut 2 bases from V and 4 bases from J; bases unmatched to any gene: 3. This CDR3 spans 15 amino acids. The chain's CDR3 is CASSESSGGSDTQYF. CDR3 coding DNA: TGTGCCAGCAGTGAATCTAGCGGGGGATCAGATACGCAGTATTTT.

This clonotype ranks as medium-sized (0.01 to 0.1%). This chain connects TRBV10-2 to TRBJ2-1, with 8 bases identical to TRBD1. V dropped 6 bases and J dropped 1; count of bases not matched to a gene: 11. The length of the CDR3 is 17 residues. Per germline, CDR1 WSHSY and CDR2 SAAADI. CDR3 residues: CASRGTGGVGSYNEQFF. CDR3 sequence (DNA): TGCGCCAGCAGAGGGACAGGTGGGGTTGGGTCCTACAATGAGCAGTTCTTC.

This clonotype is labeled medium-sized. This rearrangement joins TRBV7-3 to TRBJ2-3; 11 bases are shared with TRBD1. Germline V lookup: CDR1 SGHTA, CDR2 FQGTGA. This CDR3 comprises 15 residues. V shed 6 bases and J 3 bases; nucleotides not matched to a gene: 5. The CDR3 here is CASRSGQGVTDTQYF. DNA of the CDR3: TGTGCCAGCAGATCGGGACAGGGGGTTACAGATACGCAGTATTTT.

This clonotype was detected only a few times. A much more abundant neighbour one base away suggests this may be a read error. The rearrangement links TRBV5-1 to TRBJ2-5, with 9 positions matching TRBD2. Unmatched junction bases numbered 13, after V lost 2 bases and J lost 11 bases. The CDR3 consists of 15 residues. From germline, CDR1 is SGHRS and CDR2 YFSETQ. The CDR3 here is CASSLSGLARGEQYF. CDR3 nucleotide sequence: TGCGCCAGCAGCTTATCGGGACTAGCAAGGGGAGAGCAGTACTTC.

This clonotype was picked up many times. The chain is built from TRBV6-1 and TRBJ2-2; 12 bases agree with TRBD2. The CDR3 covers 22 residues. Germline V gene lookup returns CDR1 MNHNS and CDR2 SASEGT. The CDR3 protein is CAQQMGPTLPGGLAGIYGELFF. The DNA of the CDR3 is TGTGCTCAGCAGATGGGACCCACATTGCCGGGAGGACTAGCGGGGATATACGGGGAGCTGTTTTTT.

About this clonotype itself: One junction end disagrees with the germline gene, perhaps due to a read error. The chain uses TRBV7-2 and TRBJ1-5, with 7 bases aligning to TRBD1. Germline lookup yields CDR1 SGHTA and CDR2 FQGNSA. CDR3 length equals 15 residues. CDR3 sequence reads: CASSLDSGGNHPQHF. Written as DNA, the CDR3 is TGTGCCAGCAGCTTAGATTCAGGGGGAAATCATCCCCAGCATTTT.

Comments on this clonotype: A much larger clonotype is one base distant, so this may be a read error. The chain carries TRBV14 and TRBJ2-5; maybe TRBD2 (5 bases). The germline gives CDR1 SGHDN, CDR2 FVKESK. V was trimmed by 1 base and J by 11 bases, leaving 14 bases between them. This CDR3 region has 13 residues. Here the CDR3 reads CASSQGRMDEQYF. CDR3 nucleotides: TGTGCCAGCAGCCAAGGGAGGATGGATGAGCAGTACTTC.

This clonotype was seen only a few times. This chain uses TRBV7-2 with TRBJ2-2; D is unclear. V dropped 5 bases and J dropped 6 bases, with 10 bases sitting between them. In germline, CDR1 is SGHTA, CDR2 FQGNSA. This CDR3 is 13 amino acids long. In DNA form, the CDR3 reads TGTGCCAGCAGCCCCCAAGGGTCCGGGGAGCTGTTTTTT. Protein product: CASSPQGSGELFF.

This clonotype occurred many times. The chain carries TRBV7-3 and TRBJ2-1, with D tentatively TRBD2 (6 bases). The closer fit of TRBJ2-7 to the DNA end suggests the J call may be wrong. CDR3 size: 14 residues. Germline-derived CDR1 and CDR2 are SGHTA and FQGTGA. CDR3 protein: CASSRGSSYNEQYF. The CDR3 coding sequence is TGTGCCAGCAGCCGGGGGAGCTCCTACAATGAGCAGTACTTC.

At least ten counts were recorded for this clonotype. The CDR3 here is CASSGGAGQVYEQYF. In DNA, the CDR3 is TGCGCCAGCAGCGGGGGGGCGGGACAGGTCTACGAGCAGTACTTC. The chain recombines TRBV5-1 with TRBJ2-7, with D possibly matching TRBD1 (8 bases). In germline, CDR1 is SGHRS, CDR2 YFSETQ. The CDR3 spans 15 residues. Trimming pared 4 bases from V and 3 bases from J, leaving 17 bases between.

This chain links TRBV29-1 with TRBJ2-4, with TRBD2 identical over 9 bases. TRBJ2-7 matches the DNA end more closely, so the J call is doubtful. Germline V gene sequence: CDR1 SQVTM, CDR2 ANQGSEA. The CDR3 loop spans 13 amino acids. This CDR3 reads CSVRREGPSEQYF. CDR3 DNA: TGCAGCGTTCGGCGGGAGGGCCCCAGCGAGCAGTACTTC.

There are a few counts of this clonotype. The chain's CDR3 is CASTIGRGASVGNQPQHF. CDR3 nucleotide sequence: TGTGCCAGCACCATCGGACGGGGGGCATCGGTTGGCAATCAGCCCCAGCATTTT. The J gene is TRBJ1-5, the V gene TRBV7-8; TRBD1 is a possible D gene (6 bases). Trimming shortened V by 7 bases and J by 2 bases, and 24 bases separated the two germline ends. The germline V gene has CDR1 SGHVS and CDR2 FQNEAQ. The CDR3 contains 18 residues.